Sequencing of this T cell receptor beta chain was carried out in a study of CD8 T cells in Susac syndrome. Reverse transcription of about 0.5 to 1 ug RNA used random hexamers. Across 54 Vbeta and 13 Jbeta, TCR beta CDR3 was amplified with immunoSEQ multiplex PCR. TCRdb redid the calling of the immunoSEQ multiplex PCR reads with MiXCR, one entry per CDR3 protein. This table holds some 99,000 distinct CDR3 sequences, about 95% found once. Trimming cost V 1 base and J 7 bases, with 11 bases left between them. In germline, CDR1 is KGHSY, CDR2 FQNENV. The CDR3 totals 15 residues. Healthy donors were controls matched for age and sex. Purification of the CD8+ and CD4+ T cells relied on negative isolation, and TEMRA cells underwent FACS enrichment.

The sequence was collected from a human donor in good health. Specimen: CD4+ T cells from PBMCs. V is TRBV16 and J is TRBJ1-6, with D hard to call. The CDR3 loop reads CASSQWSGLNSPLHF. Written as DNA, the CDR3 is TGTGCCAGCAGCCAATGGTCAGGACTGAATTCACCCCTCCACTTT. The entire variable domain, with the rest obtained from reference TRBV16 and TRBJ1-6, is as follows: GEEVAQTPKHLVRGEGQKAKLYCAPIKGHSYVFWYQQVLKNEFKFLISFQNENVFDETGMPKERFSAKCLPNSPCSLEIQATKLEDSAVYFCASSQWSGLNSPLHFGNGTRLTVT.